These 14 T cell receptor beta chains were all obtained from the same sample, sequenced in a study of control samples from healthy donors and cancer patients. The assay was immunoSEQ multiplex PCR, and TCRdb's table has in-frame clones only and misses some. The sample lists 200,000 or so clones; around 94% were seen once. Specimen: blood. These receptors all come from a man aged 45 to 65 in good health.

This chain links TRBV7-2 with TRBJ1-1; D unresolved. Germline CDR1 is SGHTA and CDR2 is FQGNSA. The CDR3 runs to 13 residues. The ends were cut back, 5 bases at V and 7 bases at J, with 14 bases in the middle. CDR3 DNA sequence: TGTGCCAGCAGCCTGAGGATCGAAGGTGAAGCTTTCTTT. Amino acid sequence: CASSLRIEGEAFF.

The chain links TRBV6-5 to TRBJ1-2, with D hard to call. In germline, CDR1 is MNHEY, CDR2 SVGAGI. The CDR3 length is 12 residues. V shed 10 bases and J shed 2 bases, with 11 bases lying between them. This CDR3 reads CATADRNYGYTF. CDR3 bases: TGTGCCACGGCCGATCGGAACTATGGCTACACCTTC.

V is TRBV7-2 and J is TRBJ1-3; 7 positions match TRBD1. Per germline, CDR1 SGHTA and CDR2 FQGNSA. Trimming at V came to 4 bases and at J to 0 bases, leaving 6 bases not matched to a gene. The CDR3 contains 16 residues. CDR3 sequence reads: CASSWDSQFSGNTIYF. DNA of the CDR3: TGTGCCAGCAGCTGGGACAGCCAATTCTCTGGAAACACCATATATTTT.

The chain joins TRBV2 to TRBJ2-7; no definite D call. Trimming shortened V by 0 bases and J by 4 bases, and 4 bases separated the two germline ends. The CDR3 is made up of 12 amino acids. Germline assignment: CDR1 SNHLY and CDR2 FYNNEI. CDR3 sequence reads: CASSEASYEQYV. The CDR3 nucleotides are TGTGCCAGCAGTGAAGCGTCGTACGAGCAGTACGTC.

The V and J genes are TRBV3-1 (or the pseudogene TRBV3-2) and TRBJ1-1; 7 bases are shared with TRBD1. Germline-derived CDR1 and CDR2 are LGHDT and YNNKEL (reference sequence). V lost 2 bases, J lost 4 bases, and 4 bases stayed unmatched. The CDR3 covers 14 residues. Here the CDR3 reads CASSQTQGLTEAFF. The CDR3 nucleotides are TGTGCCAGCAGCCAAACACAGGGGCTCACTGAAGCTTTCTTT.

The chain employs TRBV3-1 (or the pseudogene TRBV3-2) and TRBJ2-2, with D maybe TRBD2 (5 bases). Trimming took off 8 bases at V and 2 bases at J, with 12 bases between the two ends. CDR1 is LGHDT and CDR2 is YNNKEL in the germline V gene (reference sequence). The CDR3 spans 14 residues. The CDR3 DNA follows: TGTGCCAGCGGCAGCGGCACCAACACCGGGGAGCTGTTTTTT. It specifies CASGSGTNTGELFF.

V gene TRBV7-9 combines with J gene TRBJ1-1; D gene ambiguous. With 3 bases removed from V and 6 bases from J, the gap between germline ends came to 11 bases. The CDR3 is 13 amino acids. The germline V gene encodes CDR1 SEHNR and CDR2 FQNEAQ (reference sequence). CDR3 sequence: CASSLLVEAEAFF. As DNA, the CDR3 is TGTGCCAGCAGCTTGTTAGTGGAGGCTGAAGCTTTCTTT.

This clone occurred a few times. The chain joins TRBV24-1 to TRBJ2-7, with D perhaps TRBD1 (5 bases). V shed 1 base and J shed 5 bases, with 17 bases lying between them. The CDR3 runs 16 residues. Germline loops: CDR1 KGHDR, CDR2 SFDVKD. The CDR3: CATSDLGQGAWDEQYV. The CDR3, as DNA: TGTGCCACCAGTGATTTAGGGCAGGGCGCCTGGGACGAGCAGTACGTC.

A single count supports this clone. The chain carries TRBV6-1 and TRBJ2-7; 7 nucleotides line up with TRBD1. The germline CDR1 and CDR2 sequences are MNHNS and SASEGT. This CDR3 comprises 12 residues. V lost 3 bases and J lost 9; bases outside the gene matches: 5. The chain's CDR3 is CASSDIRDRQYV. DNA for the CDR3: TGTGCCAGCAGTGACATCCGGGACAGGCAGTACGTC.

The CDR3 DNA reads TGTGCCAGTAGTATAGATCATCGAACCCGATCATATCAGCCCCAGCATTTT. Protein: CASSIDHRTRSYQPQHF. This chain connects TRBV19 to TRBJ1-5, with D uncertain. This CDR3 is built from 17 residues. Germline-derived CDR1 and CDR2 are LNHDA and SQIVND (reference sequence). Trimming removed 0 bases at V and 5 bases at J, with 17 bases between.

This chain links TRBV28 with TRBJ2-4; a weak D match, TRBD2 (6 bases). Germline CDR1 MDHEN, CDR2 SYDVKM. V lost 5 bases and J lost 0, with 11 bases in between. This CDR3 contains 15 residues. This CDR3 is CASSPGEQAKNIQYF. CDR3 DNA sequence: TGTGCCAGCAGTCCGGGGGAGCAAGCCAAAAACATTCAGTACTTC.

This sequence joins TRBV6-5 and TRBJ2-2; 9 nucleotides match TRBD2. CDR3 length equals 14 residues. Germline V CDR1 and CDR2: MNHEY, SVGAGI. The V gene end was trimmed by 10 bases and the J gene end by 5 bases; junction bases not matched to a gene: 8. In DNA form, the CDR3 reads TGTGCCATACACAGGCTAGCGGGGACCGGGGAGCTGTTTTTT. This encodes CAIHRLAGTGELFF.

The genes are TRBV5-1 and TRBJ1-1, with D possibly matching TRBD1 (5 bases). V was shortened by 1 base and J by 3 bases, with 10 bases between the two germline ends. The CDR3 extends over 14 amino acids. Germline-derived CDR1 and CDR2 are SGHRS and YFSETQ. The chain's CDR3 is CASSLTGRDTEAFF. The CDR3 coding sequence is TGCGCCAGCAGCTTGACAGGAAGAGACACTGAAGCTTTCTTT.

DNA for the CDR3: TGCGCCAGCAGCCAAGACGCCGGGCGTGGCACAGATACGCAGTATTTT. Translation: CASSQDAGRGTDTQYF. The J gene is TRBJ2-3, the V gene TRBV4-3; D call uncertain. CDR3 size: 16 residues. The germline CDR1 and CDR2 sequences are LGHNA and YSLEER. V was shortened by 0 bases and J by 1 base, with 11 bases between the two germline ends.